This T cell receptor (beta chain) stems from a study of blood T cell repertoires in COVID-19. Study context: Acute and convalescent COVID-19 samples came from the United States, Italy and Spain. Nucleic acid was either cDNA or gDNA, and it came from T cells, B-cell-depleted T cells, or PBMCs.

The CDR3 contains 14 residues. The V gene's germline CDR1 is LNHDA and CDR2 SQIVND (reference sequence). V was cut by 1 base and J by 5 bases, with 11 bases left in between. Clones were read by immunoSEQ multiplex PCR, and TCRdb kept only the in-frame ones, dropping some. The table shows over 200,000 clones, with 83% occurring only once. The receptor was isolated from a woman aged 25 to 45 with COVID-19, enrolled during active disease. This chain joins TRBV19 and TRBJ1-1; unclear D gene. Sequenced material: peripheral blood. CDR3 DNA: TGTGCCAGTAGTATAGCTCCCTTGTTTACTGAAGCTTTCTTT. It specifies CASSIAPLFTEAFF.